These 15 T cell receptor beta chains came from one sample sequenced in a study of blood T cell repertoires in COVID-19. The repertoire was sequenced with immunoSEQ multiplex PCR; TCRdb's copy has only in-frame clones and lacks some. The sample records under 300,000 clones, about four fifths being singletons. The sequencing sample was made of peripheral blood. Receptors originate from a man aged 25-45 years who had recovered from COVID-19.

This chain connects TRBV19 to TRBJ1-6; D possibly corresponds to TRBD1 (6 bases). The germline gives CDR1 LNHDA, CDR2 SQIVND (reference sequence). Trimming removed 4 bases at V and 4 bases at J, with 11 bases between. This CDR3 is built from 15 residues. The CDR3 protein is CASSTLQGYNSPLHF. The CDR3 DNA follows: TGTGCCAGTAGTACGTTACAGGGTTATAATTCACCCCTCCACTTT.

The CDR3 bases are TGTGCCAGCAGCAGGACAGGGGACTATGGCTACACCTTC. It yields the protein CASSRTGDYGYTF. The rearrangement links TRBV6-2 or TRBV6-3 to TRBJ1-2; 9 bases align to TRBD1. This CDR3 is built from 13 residues. Germline V CDR1 and CDR2: MNHEY, SVGEGT. Losses at the gene ends were 6 bases for V and 3 bases for J; bases not matched to a gene: 2.

This chain joins TRBV28 and TRBJ2-7; 12 bases align to TRBD1. From germline, CDR1 is MDHEN and CDR2 SYDVKM. V shed 2 bases and J 5 bases; nucleotides not matched to a gene: 4. This CDR3 has 15 amino acids. CDR3 bases: TGTGCCAGCAGTTTACTTGGGACAGGGGGCGACGAGCAGTACTTC. Amino acids: CASSLLGTGGDEQYF.

This chain connects TRBV2 to TRBJ1-4; D possibly corresponds to TRBD1 (5 bases). Trimming took off 7 bases at V and 8 bases at J, with 17 bases between the two ends. CDR3 length: 14 residues. Germline V gene lookup returns CDR1 SNHLY and CDR2 FYNNEI. CDR3 region: CASNLGANDEKLFF. As DNA, the CDR3 is TGTGCCAGCAATCTAGGGGCGAACGACGAAAAACTGTTTTTT.

V gene TRBV10-1 combines with J gene TRBJ1-6, with TRBD1 matching 8 bases. The germline V gene encodes CDR1 WNHNN and CDR2 SYGVQD (reference sequence). This CDR3 region has 14 residues. Trimming removed 3 bases from V and 6 bases from J; junction bases left unmatched: 1. CDR3 DNA: TGCGCCAGCAGTGAAGGACAGGGTAATTCACCCCTCCACTTT. It specifies CASSEGQGNSPLHF.

V usage is TRBV19 and J usage is TRBJ1-3; tentative D call: TRBD1 (5 bases). V shed 0 bases and J shed 2 bases, with 8 bases lying between them. Per the germline V gene, CDR1 is LNHDA and CDR2 is SQIVND (reference sequence). The CDR3 is 15 amino acids. CDR3 amino acids: CASSIEGAAGNTIYF. CDR3 DNA sequence: TGTGCCAGTAGTATAGAAGGGGCCGCTGGAAACACCATATATTTT.

This clone was detected only a few times. The rearrangement joins TRBV2 to TRBJ2-7; 8 bases match TRBD1. With 6 bases clipped from V and 2 bases from J, the junction kept 12 bases outside the gene matches. Germline-derived CDR1 and CDR2 are SNHLY and FYNNEI. The CDR3 sequence is 16 residues long. CDR3 in DNA: TGTGCCAGCAGAGAAAGCCTGACAGGGGCCCCCTACGAGCAGTACTTC. As protein: CASRESLTGAPYEQYF.

The chain employs TRBV19 and TRBJ1-5; 7 bases are a match to TRBD1. The CDR3 covers 15 residues. CDR1 is LNHDA, CDR2 SQIVND, per germline (reference sequence). Germline trimming cut 4 bases from V and 5 bases from J; bases unmatched to any gene: 8. The CDR3 protein is CASSTDREYDQPQHF. In nucleotides, the CDR3 is TGTGCCAGTAGTACAGACAGGGAATATGATCAGCCCCAGCATTTT.

The sample holds one count of this clone. This chain connects TRBV6-6 to TRBJ1-6; possibly TRBD1 for D (6 bases). Trimming cost V 6 bases and J 9 bases, with 15 bases left between them. CDR3 length: 14 residues. Germline V lookup: CDR1 MNHNY, CDR2 SVGAGI (reference sequence). As DNA, the CDR3 is TGTGCCAGCAGAGACACAGGGTTCAGTTCACCCCTCCACTTT. It is translated as CASRDTGFSSPLHF.

The chain joins TRBV27 to TRBJ1-2; maybe TRBD1 (5 bases). V was cut by 5 bases and J by 4 bases, with 14 bases left in between. The germline CDR1 and CDR2 sequences are MNHEY and SMNVEV (reference sequence). The CDR3 extends over 14 amino acids. This CDR3 reads CASSLGQGTYGYTF. CDR3 coding DNA: TGTGCCAGCAGTCTCGGGCAGGGTACCTATGGCTACACCTTC.

V is TRBV11-2 and J is TRBJ1-4; TRBD1 might be the D (5 bases). The V and J ends lost 8 bases and 5 bases respectively, with 21 bases between them. Germline assignment: CDR1 SGHAT and CDR2 FQNNGV. This CDR3 comprises 16 residues. This CDR3 reads CASLAGQERGNEKLFF. The CDR3 DNA reads TGTGCCAGCCTCGCGGGGCAGGAGCGGGGAAATGAAAAACTGTTTTTT.

The chain is built from TRBV15 and TRBJ1-1, with 7 bases fitting TRBD1. The CDR3 has 15 residues. V shed 4 bases, J shed 0 bases, and the junction held 5 bases outside the gene matches. Germline lookup yields CDR1 LNHNV and CDR2 YYDKDF (reference sequence). The CDR3 nucleotides are TGTGCCACCAGCATCAGGGGGAACATGAACACTGAAGCTTTCTTT. It encodes CATSIRGNMNTEAFF.

J is TRBJ1-1 and V is TRBV9, with D uncertain. V dropped 0 bases and J dropped 1 base, with 7 bases sitting between them. The CDR3 consists of 14 residues. In germline, CDR1 is SGDLS, CDR2 YYNGEE. The CDR3 is CASSVAGTNTEAFF. As DNA, the CDR3 is TGTGCCAGCAGCGTAGCTGGCACGAACACTGAAGCTTTCTTT.

This rearrangement joins TRBV19 to TRBJ2-2, with 11 bases lining up with TRBD2. Germline-derived CDR1 and CDR2 are LNHDA and SQIVND (reference sequence). The length of the CDR3 is 17 residues. The junction had 7 bases not matched to a gene; V was cut back by 6 bases and J by 1 base. CDR3 sequence reads: CASSSGLAELNTGELFF. CDR3 bases: TGTGCCAGTAGCTCGGGACTAGCGGAGCTGAACACCGGGGAGCTGTTTTTT.

The rearrangement links TRBV27 to TRBJ2-4; the match to TRBD2 covers 10 bases. The germline gives CDR1 MNHEY, CDR2 SMNVEV (reference sequence). CDR3 size: 15 residues. V shed 3 bases and J 5 bases; nucleotides not matched to a gene: 4. Here the CDR3 DNA reads TGTGCCAGCAGTTTTTCTAGCGGGGGCGAAAACATTCAGTACTTC. Protein product: CASSFSSGGENIQYF.